The subject of this entry is one T cell receptor beta chain. The data stem from a study of cytomegalovirus exposure and HLA in healthy donors. The method was immunoSEQ multiplex PCR; TCRdb's version includes in-frame clones alone and lacks a portion of them. The sample yields roughly 120,000 clones, about 83% seen once. Germline CDR1 SGHNT, CDR2 YENEEA. The V segment lost 3 bases and the J segment 8 bases; nucleotides outside the gene matches: 8. CDR3 length equals 15 residues. This TCR derives from a woman aged 25 to 39 in good health and CMV-seronegative. Sequenced sample: PBMCs. The rearrangement links TRBV11-3 to TRBJ2-1; TRBD1 agrees at 9 bases. Written as DNA, the CDR3 is TGTGCCAGCAGCTTCGCGACAGGGGGTCCCGATGAGCAGTTCTTC. It encodes CASSFATGGPDEQFF.